Described below is a single TCR beta chain sequence and its context. Its antigen is not yet known. The input lacks base qualities; no much larger clone sits a single base away. Receptor amplification or capture employed the immunoSEQ multiplex PCR assay. A mixture of 60 forward primers for TCR Vbeta segments and 13 reverse primers for TCR Jbeta segments was used in the multiplex PCR. The CDR3 region of rearranged TCR beta genes was amplified from genomic DNA with a multiplex PCR assay. On the Illumina HiSeq System, the amplified TCR beta libraries were sequenced as 87-base-pair reads. The authors' analysis ran thus. Across the roughly 640 repertoires, a later analysis counted around 80 million unique TCR beta chains, 9 million to 14 million of which were shared by at least two donors. Raw reads were error-corrected and collapsed into unique sequences by a nearest-neighbor algorithm in which closely related sequences were merged to remove PCR and sequencing errors. CDR3 sequences were aligned to IMGT reference sequences to assign V, D and J gene segments. For a sequence to be retained, at least a six-nucleotide match to both a V gene segment and a J gene segment was required. A rearrangement was called productive if the CDR3 had no stop codons and remained in frame with V and J, and every other rearrangement was called non-productive. Following IMGT convention, CDR3 was defined as the stretch from the second conserved V-encoded cysteine up to the conserved J-encoded phenylalanine. Sequences without an unambiguous match to a single V gene segment were excluded from the earlier analysis of several hundred of the donors. In an earlier analysis of around 600 of the donors, V segments were called functional above 56.7% productive rearrangements and were called segregating when the between-donor standard deviation exceeded 5%. A statistical classification framework was developed to diagnose cytomegalovirus status using the catalog of TCR beta chain sequences. V and J gene assignment, in a later analysis, came from comparing TCR nucleotide sequences with IMGT/GENE-DB human TR gene sequences. In a later analysis, CDR3 sequences and most-parsimonious VDJ recombination scenarios were assigned using the TCRdist pipeline. In a later analysis, each TCR beta chain was defined by its CDR3 amino acid sequence together with its V-gene family, and reads lacking a unique V-gene family were excluded. In a later analysis, a few hundred highly shared, low-generation-probability nucleotide sequences were removed to address suspected cross-contamination and a sequencing artifact. For each public chain, a later analysis derived a clonal expansion index from normalized ranks of inferred template counts within each repertoire. Generation probabilities in a later analysis came from a VDJ recombination model fitted to out-of-frame rearrangements, and those results were checked against IGoR. In a later analysis, hypergeometric tests were used to score TCR-TCR, TCR-HLA and TCR-CMV co-occurrence, with a repertoire-size bias correction applied to TCR pairs. To estimate false discovery rates, a later analysis permuted the HLA or CMV assignments 20 times. In a later analysis, co-occurring TCRs were grouped using DBSCAN, with TCRdist sequence similarity added in when clustering inside HLA-allele-positive subsets. Repertoires with fewer than 30,000 or more than 120,000 public chains were left out of co-occurrence clustering, as were five repertoires with anomalous nucleotide sharing. TCRdb took this table from immuneACCESS and kept in-frame rearrangements with V and J called. Such tables lack part of the clones; where checked against another copy, unresolved V genes explain under half of the gap, and the rest is unexplained. V and J calls and clone size follow that table, whereas D and trimming were derived from the DNA. This sample is represented by 200,000 to 250,000 clones; 70% to 80% of them were singletons. 15% to 19% of the sample rests with the top ten.

This sample was taken from a study of cytomegalovirus exposure and HLA in healthy donors (dated by TCRdb to about 2017). Regarding the study in general: In an earlier analysis of 450 to 750 of the donors, around 300 Gb of sequence data and 90 million to 120 million unique TCR beta sequences from roughly 190 million T cells were reported. The study was designed to test whether signatures of past pathogen exposure could be identified by cataloging public T cell receptors. Genome-wide SNP genotypes for about 65% of the roughly 670 donors were used in a later genetic analysis, which treated that subset as a discovery cohort. HLA typing covered class I and class II loci at four-digit resolution. The T cell repertoires of 666 subjects were profiled by immunosequencing and related to cytomegalovirus serostatus. The number of donors typed differed by locus, with roughly 620-640 for A, B, C, DRB1 and DQB1, around 500 for DQA1, approximately 580 for DPA1, and some 440 for DPB1. All discovery cohort repertoires had been generated using a single sequencing platform. The study combined high-throughput TCR immunosequencing, statistical association of individual TCRs with disease status, and machine learning to predict cytomegalovirus infection status. Among over 350 genotyped donors of the cohort, an average of approximately 230,000 unique TCR beta nucleotide sequences were sequenced per donor, roughly 20% of them non-productive. In addition to the first cohort of roughly 670 subjects, a separate validation cohort of approximately 120 different subjects was used. Donor age, sex, ethnicity and CMV serostatus were collected together with the repertoire data. To study patterns of TCR occurrence, a later analysis re-analyzed previously published TCR beta repertoires from 650 to 750 donors and added high-resolution HLA genotyping. The later analysis used no new phenotypic data to find candidate immune exposures, relying instead on TCR beta sequences and their occurrence across donors. An early release covering roughly 600 HLA-typed donors comprised approximately 290 gigabases of sequencing data and approximately 85 million unique TCR sequences. To decide whether each TCR beta V gene segment behaved as functional or pseudogenic, an earlier analysis of over 500 of the donors relied on high-throughput TCR beta sequencing. Because of strong linkage in the cohort, roughly five DR-DQ haplotypes were treated as single units for association and clustering. Of the 350 to 400 genotyped donors, 81% fell in the genetic ancestry cluster associated with self-reported Caucasian donors. Paper-wide results and their limitations: Most TCR sequences were seen in very few donors, while some public TCRs were found in many individuals. A further reported finding was that TCR beta sequences accurately predicted the HLA-A and HLA-B alleles for most subjects in the first cohort. In a later analysis, HLA-associated TCR beta chains showed more clonal expansion and lower generation probabilities than non-associated chains that were equally common. According to a later genetic analysis, donors in an Asian-associated ancestry cluster had fewer N-insertions in productive TCRs than the roughly 670-donor mean. Correlated functional status among segregating V segments might be attributable to linkage disequilibrium, but an unknown experimental factor could not be ruled out. At a false discovery rate of 0.05, a later analysis linked 16,000 or so TCR beta sequences to specific HLA alleles. Most CMV-associated TCR beta chains appeared to be HLA-restricted in a later analysis, and the HLA associations seemed to be driven largely by CMV exposure. In a later genetic analysis, a missense DCLRE1C variant was associated with V-gene and J-gene trimming of TCR beta chains, and the association was replicated in an independent cohort. When HLA alleles, especially DR and DQ, strongly co-occurred, TCR associations were difficult to assign to individual alleles. Cytomegalovirus status was reported to be diagnosed by the classifier with high specificity and sensitivity in both the original and validation cohorts. Presence/absence analyses assumed roughly uniform sequencing depth across donors, an assumption that may not hold. In this cohort, only TCR beta chains were sequenced, and detectable features were limited by the absence of alpha or paired-chain data. Because counts were too low, around 18 rarely observed V segments, including chromosome 9 orphons, were left out of the earlier analysis of several hundred of the donors. In a later analysis, several top co-occurrence clusters were reported to appear linked to parvovirus B19, influenza, CMV and Epstein-Barr virus. An earlier analysis of some 560 of the donors showed that most TCR beta V segments appeared in productive rearrangements either about 87% or about 30% of the time, which broadly matched IMGT annotations. A group of highly shared sequence variants was considered likely to be a technical artifact of the sequencing pipeline. Three of the identified cytomegalovirus-associated TCR beta chains were confirmed in vitro to be specific for cytomegalovirus antigens. The study gave a list of some 150 TCR beta chains associated with cytomegalovirus. Because HLA typing was unavailable for some donors at each locus, only the typed subset was used in association tests. According to the authors, the approach could potentially be generalized to other disease states and immunological phenotypes. For the cohort, immune exposure information was limited to CMV serostatus. A later analysis found that TCR association rates varied across HLA loci, with DRB1 alleles showing the most associated TCRs and HLA-C alleles the fewest.

The cohort consisted of some 670 healthy bone marrow donors. Cohort members were all nominally healthy when sampled, although unrecorded immune exposures were likely present. The donor was CMV seronegative and was included in the group of over 300 seronegative cohort members. Each donor provided a peripheral blood sample, and peripheral blood mononuclear cells were used for TCR beta sequencing. The Qiagen DNeasy Blood Extraction Kit was used to extract genomic DNA from the blood cell samples. The specimen was PBMCs. The origin of this receptor is a man aged 35 to 55 in good health and CMV-seronegative.

The CDR3 protein: CASSYGGRTNYGYTF. Read as DNA, the sequence is TGTGCCAGCAGTTACGGGGGCAGGACTAACTATGGCTACACCTTC. The chain couples TRBV6-5 to TRBJ1-2; 6 matching bases give a weak D call of TRBD1. The germline V gene encodes CDR1 MNHEY and CDR2 SVGAGI. There are 15 amino acids in the CDR3, from cysteine to phenylalanine inclusive. Only CDR3 DNA is held: 45 bases, read in frame from base 1. Trimming costs V 2 bases and J 0 bases, and their ends lie 10 bases apart.